This T cell receptor beta chain was sequenced in a study of blood T cell repertoires in COVID-19. Per the study methods: Amplification from reference gene primers served as the basis for estimated nucleated cell counts. The protocol was immunoSEQ multiplex PCR, while the TCRdb copy is restricted to in-frame clones and leaves out a portion. V and J calls and clone size are as listed in that table; D and trimming were resolved from the DNA. The sample has tens of thousands of clones; roughly 80% are singletons. The germline V and J ends were trimmed by 6 bases and 6 bases, with 12 bases remaining between them. This CDR3 contains 12 residues. Germline V gene lookup returns CDR1 SGHDT and CDR2 YYEEEE.

The specimen was peripheral blood. The TCR was taken from a woman aged 80 or over with active or convalescent COVID-19. This chain uses TRBV5-6 with TRBJ1-2, with D unresolved. This CDR3 is CASNSPSNGYTF. The DNA for the CDR3 is TGTGCCAGCAACTCCCCTTCAAATGGCTACACCTTC.